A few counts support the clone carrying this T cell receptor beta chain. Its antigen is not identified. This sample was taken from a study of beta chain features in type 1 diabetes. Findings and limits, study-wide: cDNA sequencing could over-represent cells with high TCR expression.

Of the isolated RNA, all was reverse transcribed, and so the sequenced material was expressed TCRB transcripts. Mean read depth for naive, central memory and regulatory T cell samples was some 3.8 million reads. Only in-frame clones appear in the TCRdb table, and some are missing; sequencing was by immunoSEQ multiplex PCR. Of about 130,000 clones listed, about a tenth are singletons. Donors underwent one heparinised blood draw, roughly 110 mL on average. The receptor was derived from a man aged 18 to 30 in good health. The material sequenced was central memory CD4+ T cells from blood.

CDR3 loop: CASSLRPGTGAGEQYF. CDR3 in DNA: TGCGCCAGCAGCTTGCGGCCCGGGACAGGGGCGGGGGAGCAGTACTTC. The rearrangement uses TRBV5-1 and TRBJ2-7; TRBD1 aligns across 10 bases. The J segment lost 7 bases and the V segment lost 1 base, leaving 11 bases of the junction unmatched. CDR3 length: 16 residues. The germline V gene encodes CDR1 SGHRS and CDR2 YFSETQ.